These 18 T cell receptor beta chains share one sample of origin, sequenced in a study of vaccination and CD4 T cells after COVID-19 (dated by TCRdb to 2022 to 2024). What this sample's treatment or condition label stands for: roughly 10-day PBMC culture with coronavirus spike peptide pools or control peptides (ViraFEST assay). Libraries came from PCR. TCRdb names Illumina iSeq 100 as the instrument used. DNA from cultured CD4+ T cells underwent TCR sequencing with the Oncomine TCR Beta short-read assay at the Johns Hopkins FTIC core. TCRdb took the public reads, trimmed them with fastp at Q25, ran MiXCR for clone calling and kept in-frame beta chains. Each CDR3 protein appears once, grouped with its most common genes and DNA. Across this sample there are approximately 20,000 distinct CDR3 sequences, with under 50% seen only once. The top ten clones comprise roughly 2.5% of the sample. What these receptors recognize is not known.

Here the sequenced sample was CD4+ T cells from blood, cultured in vitro, taken after SARS-CoV-2 vaccination. The receptors come from a human donor who had recovered from COVID-19.

The chain uses TRBV20-1 and TRBJ2-1, with D perhaps TRBD1 or TRBD2 (5 bases each). The CDR3 covers 14 residues. V was pared by 3 bases and J by 8 bases, with 17 bases between. Germline V gives CDR1 DFQATT, CDR2 SNEGSKA (reference sequence). CDR3 nucleotide sequence: TGCAGTGCTAGCAGCGTGGGGGTCAGCGATGAGCAGTTCTTC. Residues: CSASSVGVSDEQFF.

On this clonotype: This is likely a read error, given that the CDR3 carries no conserved phenylalanine or tryptophan at its end. The CDR3 DNA reads TGTGCCAGCAGCGGAACCAGGGCCGGCTACACCTAC. Encoded protein: CASSGTRAGYTY. The chain uses TRBV7-2 and TRBJ1-2, with D perhaps TRBD1 (5 bases). Germline V gives CDR1 SGHTA, CDR2 FQGNSA. V was cut by 5 bases and J by 8 bases, with 12 bases left in between. The CDR3 is 12 amino acids.

The chain carries TRBV5-4 and TRBJ2-5; TRBD2 is a possible D gene (6 bases). V shed 0 bases and J shed 2 bases, with 8 bases lying between them. The CDR3 covers 14 residues. CDR1 and CDR2 from the germline V gene are SGHNT and YYREEE (reference sequence). The CDR3 is CASSLVEGQETQYF. CDR3 nucleotide sequence: TGTGCCAGCAGCTTGGTGGAGGGGCAAGAGACCCAGTACTTC.

The rearrangement links TRBV19 to TRBJ2-4, with 8 bases lining up with TRBD1. V shed 4 bases, J shed 5 bases, and the junction held 7 bases outside the gene matches. This CDR3 has 15 residues. Germline values: CDR1 LNHDA, CDR2 SQIVND (reference sequence). CDR3 DNA: TGTGCCAGTAGTACTACAGGGGGTCCAGAAAACATTCAGTACTTC. It encodes CASSTTGGPENIQYF.

The sample holds one count of this clonotype. This chain connects TRBV7-8 to TRBJ1-1, with 8 bases fitting TRBD1. Germline V CDR1 and CDR2: SGHVS, FQNEAQ. The ends lost 5 bases at V and 6 bases at J; junction bases unmatched: 11. This CDR3 has 15 residues. Written as DNA, the CDR3 is TGTGCCAGCAGCAAAGGGGACAGGTCTACGGCTGAAGCTTTCTTT. Translated, it gives CASSKGDRSTAEAFF.

This chain uses TRBV6-2 or TRBV6-3 with TRBJ2-3, with 11 bases fitting TRBD2. After removal of 3 bases from V and 3 bases from J, the junction contained 2 bases not matched to a gene. Germline V gene data show CDR1 as MNHEY and CDR2 as SVGEGT. The CDR3 has 15 amino acids. The DNA for the CDR3 is TGTGCCAGCAGTTATAGCGGGGGGGGGACAGATACGCAGTATTTT. Amino acid sequence: CASSYSGGGTDTQYF.

This chain joins TRBV20-1 and TRBJ1-1; 7 bases match TRBD1. This CDR3 contains 14 residues. The germline gives CDR1 DFQATT, CDR2 SNEGSKA (reference sequence). Trimming at V came to 6 bases and at J to 1 base, leaving 8 bases not matched to a gene. This chain's CDR3 is CSALTDRENTEAFF. CDR3 sequence (DNA): TGCAGTGCCCTAACCGACAGGGAGAACACTGAAGCTTTCTTT.

The V gene is TRBV10-3, the J gene TRBJ1-2; TRBD1 matches at 7 bases. CDR3 length equals 12 residues. The V and J ends lost 10 bases and 3 bases, in that order; junction bases with no gene match: 5. CDR1 ENHRY and CDR2 SYGVKD come from the germline V gene. For the CDR3, the DNA is TGTGCCACGCGACAGGGTGACTATGGCTACACCTTC. Residues: CATRQGDYGYTF.

This clonotype was seen a few times. The chain uses TRBV20-1 and TRBJ1-2; D gene ambiguous. The CDR3 extends over 13 amino acids. V lost 1 base and J lost 4, with 10 bases in between. Per germline, CDR1 DFQATT and CDR2 SNEGSKA (reference sequence). CDR3 in DNA: TGCAGTGCTAGAGTTGTGACGGGCTATGGCTACACCTTC. It specifies CSARVVTGYGYTF.

The chain is built from TRBV10-3 and TRBJ1-1, with D unclear. Looked up from germline, CDR1 is ENHRY and CDR2 is SYGVKD. Trimming removed 2 bases from V and 3 bases from J, with 10 bases in between. The CDR3 covers 14 residues. CDR3 bases: TGTGCCATCAGTGAGAGGTCAAGGGACACTGAAGCTTTCTTT. This sequence encodes CAISERSRDTEAFF.

V gene TRBV7-3 combines with J gene TRBJ1-5; a weak D match, TRBD1 (5 bases). In germline, CDR1 is SGHTA, CDR2 FQGTGA. V was shortened by 5 bases and J by 4 bases, with 9 bases between the two germline ends. CDR3 size: 13 residues. CDR3 loop: CASSLGVNQPQHF. The CDR3 DNA reads TGTGCCAGCAGCCTGGGGGTTAATCAGCCCCAGCATTTT.

The V gene is TRBV6-4, the J gene TRBJ1-6; 7 nucleotides match TRBD1. Germline values: CDR1 MRHNA, CDR2 SNTAGT. V was clipped by 6 bases and J by 9 bases; unmatched bases: 11. The length of the CDR3 is 15 residues. The CDR3 sequence is CASRGSGDSGSPLHF. CDR3 nucleotides: TGTGCCAGCAGGGGCAGCGGGGACAGCGGTTCACCCCTCCACTTT.

The rearrangement uses TRBV11-3 and TRBJ2-5; TRBD2 matches 9 bases. The J segment lost 6 bases and the V segment lost 3 bases, leaving 8 bases of the junction unmatched. The CDR3 has 15 amino acids. Germline CDR1 is SGHNT and CDR2 is YENEEA. CDR3 DNA sequence: TGTGCCAGCAGCTTGGGTAGCGGGAGTATAAAGACCCAGTACTTC. Protein product: CASSLGSGSIKTQYF.

The CDR3 DNA sequence: TGTGCCTGGAGTGGGGGTAGCAATCAGCCCCAGCATTTT. Translating gives CAWSGGSNQPQHF. V and J are TRBV30 and TRBJ1-5; D is undetermined. There are 13 residues in the CDR3. Germline assignment: CDR1 GTSNPN and CDR2 SVGIG (reference sequence). Trimming removed 1 base at V and 0 bases at J, with 4 bases between.

J is TRBJ1-1 and V is TRBV28; D is possibly TRBD1 (5 bases). CDR3 length: 10 amino acids. V lost 10 bases and J 9 bases, leaving 12 bases between the germline ends. Per the germline V gene, CDR1 is MDHEN and CDR2 is SYDVKM. Written as DNA, the CDR3 is TGTGCCACCAGGGAGGGGAAAGCTTTCTTT. This codes for CATREGKAFF.

The V gene is TRBV7-8, the J gene TRBJ1-4; no reliable D call. The CDR3 is 14 amino acids. Germline assignment: CDR1 SGHVS and CDR2 FQNEAQ. The V gene lost 2 bases and the J gene lost 7 bases, with 11 bases spanning the gap. DNA of the CDR3: TGTGCCAGCAGCTTAAGCAGAGGGTTTGAAAAACTGTTTTTT. Protein sequence: CASSLSRGFEKLFF.

This clonotype was seen more than once but under ten times. The rearrangement uses TRBV6-1 and TRBJ1-1; weak D call: TRBD1 (5 bases). V lost 2 bases and J lost 2, with 9 bases in between. CDR1 is MNHNS, CDR2 SASEGT, per germline. There are 14 residues in the CDR3. The CDR3 protein is CASSEWGGNTEAFF. In DNA, the CDR3 is TGTGCCAGCAGTGAATGGGGGGGAAACACTGAAGCTTTCTTT.

This chain connects TRBV27 to TRBJ2-3, with 9 positions matching TRBD1. Germline V gene lookup returns CDR1 MNHEY and CDR2 SMNVEV (reference sequence). The CDR3 has 19 amino acids. The V gene end was trimmed by 5 bases and the J gene end by 4 bases; junction bases not matched to a gene: 19. The CDR3 region is CASSTKYTGTGTMPDTQYF. The CDR3 nucleotides are TGTGCCAGCAGTACAAAATACACCGGGACAGGGACAATGCCAGATACGCAGTATTTT.